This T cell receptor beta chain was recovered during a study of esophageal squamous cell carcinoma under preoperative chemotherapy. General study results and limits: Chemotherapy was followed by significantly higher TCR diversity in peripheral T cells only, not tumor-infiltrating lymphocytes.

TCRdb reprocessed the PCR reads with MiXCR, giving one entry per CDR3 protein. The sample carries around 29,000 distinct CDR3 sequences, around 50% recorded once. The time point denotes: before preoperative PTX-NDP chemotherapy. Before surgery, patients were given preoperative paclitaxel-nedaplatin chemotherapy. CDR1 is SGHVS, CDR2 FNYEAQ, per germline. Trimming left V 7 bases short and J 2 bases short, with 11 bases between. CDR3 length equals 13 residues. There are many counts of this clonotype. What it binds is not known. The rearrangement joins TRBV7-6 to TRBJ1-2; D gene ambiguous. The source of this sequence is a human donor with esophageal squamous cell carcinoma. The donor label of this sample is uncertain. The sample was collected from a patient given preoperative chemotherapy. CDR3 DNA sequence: TGTGCCAGCACTCTAGGAGGCAACTATGGCTACACCTTC. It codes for CASTLGGNYGYTF.